Listed here is a single T cell receptor beta chain. The data are from a study of blood T cell repertoires in COVID-19. Study-level information: Whether acute or convalescent, the COVID-19 samples came from the United States, Italy and Spain. PBMCs, B-cell-depleted T cells, or T cells were the source of the cDNA or gDNA that made up the material.

Per the authors' pipeline: Quantification of nucleated cells was approximated via reference gene primer amplification. Libraries were prepared by immunoSEQ multiplex PCR; TCRdb keeps only in-frame clonotypes and omits some of them. The V and J calls and clone size are taken from that table; D and trimming were inferred from the DNA. The top ten clones hold roughly 3.9% of a sample with roughly 260,000 clones, roughly nine tenths of them seen once. Germline CDR1 is SGHRS and CDR2 is YFSETQ. V was cut by 2 bases and J by 0 bases, with 11 bases left in between. The CDR3 consists of 15 residues. The rearrangement uses TRBV5-1 and TRBJ1-1; D possibly corresponds to TRBD1 (5 bases). The source material was peripheral blood. The clonotype comes from a man between 60 and 70 years old who had recovered from COVID-19. The CDR3 DNA reads TGCGCCAGCAGCTTAATGCAGGGCATGAACACTGAAGCTTTCTTT. It specifies CASSLMQGMNTEAFF.